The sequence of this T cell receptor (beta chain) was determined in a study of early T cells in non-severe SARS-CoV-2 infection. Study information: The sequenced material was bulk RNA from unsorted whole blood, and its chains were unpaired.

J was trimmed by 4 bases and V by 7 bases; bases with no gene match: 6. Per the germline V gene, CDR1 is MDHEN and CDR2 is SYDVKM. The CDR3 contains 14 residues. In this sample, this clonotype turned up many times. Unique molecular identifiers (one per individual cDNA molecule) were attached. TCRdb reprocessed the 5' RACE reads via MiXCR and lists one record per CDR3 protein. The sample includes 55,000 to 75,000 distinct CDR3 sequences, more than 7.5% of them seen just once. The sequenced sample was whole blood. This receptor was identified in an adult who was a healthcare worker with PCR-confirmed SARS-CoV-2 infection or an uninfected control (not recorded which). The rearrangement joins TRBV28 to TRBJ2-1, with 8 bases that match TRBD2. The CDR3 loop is CASIPGGAYNEQFF. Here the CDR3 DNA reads TGTGCCAGCATCCCCGGGGGGGCGTACAATGAGCAGTTCTTC.